This T cell receptor beta chain was sequenced in a study of cytomegalovirus exposure and HLA in healthy donors. Points from the study as a whole: Roughly even sequencing depth across donors was the assumption behind the presence/absence analyses. The only immune exposure information that was available was CMV serostatus.

Trimming took 6 bases from V and 10 from J; bases not matched to a gene: 7. CDR1 MNHEY and CDR2 SVGAGI come from the germline V gene. The CDR3 extends over 13 amino acids. Details on this clone: Its antigen is still unknown.

Both 60 Vbeta primers and 13 Jbeta primers went into the PCR. Per the authors' pipeline: Later analysis identified approximately 80 million unique TCR beta chains, about 12 million shared. TCRdb's table, derived via immunoSEQ multiplex PCR, lists solely in-frame clones and lacks some. That table supplies the V and J calls and clone size; D and trimming were determined from the DNA. The sample carries roughly 34,000 clones, about two thirds recorded once. The rearrangement uses TRBV6-5 and TRBJ1-1; 11 bases agree with TRBD1. The receptor was derived from a man aged 35 to 55 in good health and CMV-seropositive. The material sequenced was PBMCs. This chain's CDR3 is CASSPGQGARAFF. CDR3 DNA: TGTGCCAGCAGCCCCGGACAGGGGGCACGAGCTTTCTTT.